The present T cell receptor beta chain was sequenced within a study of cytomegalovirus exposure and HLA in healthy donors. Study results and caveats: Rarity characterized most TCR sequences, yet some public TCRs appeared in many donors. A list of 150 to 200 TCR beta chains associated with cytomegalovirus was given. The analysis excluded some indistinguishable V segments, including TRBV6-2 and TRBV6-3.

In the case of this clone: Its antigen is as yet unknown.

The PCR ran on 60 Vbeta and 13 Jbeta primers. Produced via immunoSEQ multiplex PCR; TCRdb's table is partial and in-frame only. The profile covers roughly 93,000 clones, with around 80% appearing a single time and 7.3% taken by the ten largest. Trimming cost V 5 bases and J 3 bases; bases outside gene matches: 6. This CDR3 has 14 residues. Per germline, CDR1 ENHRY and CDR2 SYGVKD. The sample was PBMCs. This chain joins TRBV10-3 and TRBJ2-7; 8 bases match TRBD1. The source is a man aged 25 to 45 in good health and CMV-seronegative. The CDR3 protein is CAISPGTGRYEQYF. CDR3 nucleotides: TGTGCCATCAGTCCCGGGACAGGCCGCTACGAGCAGTACTTC.